The TCR beta chain described here comes from a study of blood T cell repertoires in COVID-19. Sequencing used immunoSEQ multiplex PCR; TCRdb keeps in-frame clones, though not all of them. The repertoire holds about 240,000 clones, around 87% seen once, with more than 6.5% in the top ten. The germline CDR1 and CDR2 sequences are SGDLS and YYNGEE. The CDR3 totals 13 residues. V gave up 4 bases and J gave up 7 bases, with 12 bases separating them. Sequences were obtained from peripheral blood. The TCR originated in a woman aged 70 to 79 with active or convalescent COVID-19. The chain carries TRBV9 and TRBJ2-1; no clear D gene. The CDR3 protein is CASSPRSWNEQFF. The CDR3 DNA follows: TGTGCCAGCAGCCCACGGAGTTGGAATGAGCAGTTCTTC.